This entry is about one T cell receptor beta chain. The record originates from a study of OX40 agonist ivuxolimab in advanced cancers. Study-wide background: Partial responses occurred in three patients (one hepatocellular carcinoma, two cutaneous melanoma).

Generated by immunoSEQ multiplex PCR, the TCRdb table keeps only in-frame clones and is missing some. Of roughly 44,000 clones in the sample, roughly 86% are singletons; the top ten hold 10% to 15%. CDR1 and CDR2 from the germline V gene are PRHDT and FYEKMQ (reference sequence). V shed 5 bases and J shed 1 base, with 9 bases lying between them. The CDR3 runs to 14 residues. The chain employs TRBV13 and TRBJ1-3; D remains unclear. The receptor was isolated from an adult with an advanced solid tumor such as melanoma, head and neck, liver or kidney cancer. The material sequenced was CD4+ or CD8+ T cells sorted from blood, taken in a trial of the OX40 agonist ivuxolimab. CDR3: CASSNLESGNTIYF. In DNA form, the CDR3 reads TGTGCCAGCAGCAACCTCGAATCTGGAAACACCATATATTTT.